The rows below give T cell receptor beta chains drawn from one sample of a study of identical twins. TCRdb re-called the 5' RACE reads through MiXCR, storing one row per CDR3 protein. The table lists hundreds of thousands of distinct CDR3 sequences, approximately 6% of them singletons. Sequencing used naive T cells sorted from blood. All receptors derive from a man aged 18 to 29 in good health. Both conserved end residues are part of each CDR3. D genes are given only for firm matches. Rows give clone size only sometimes, using once, few, many, or a class for an expanded clone.

j_call | v_call | d_call | clone_size | cdr3_aa | cdr3_nt
TRBJ1-4 | TRBV29-1 | . | . | CSVEVVQEYEKLFF | TGCAGCGTTGAAGTGGTACAGGAATACGAAAAACTGTTTTTT
TRBJ2-1 | TRBV7-9 | TRBD2 | few | CASSFPGLADEQFF | TGTGCCAGCAGCTTCCCCGGACTAGCCGATGAGCAGTTCTTC
TRBJ2-7 | TRBV7-9 | . | many | CASSVGNYYEQYF | TGTGCCAGCAGCGTAGGGAACTACTACGAGCAGTACTTC
TRBJ2-5 | TRBV6-5 | . | . | CASRHNQETQYF | TGTGCCAGCAGGCACAACCAAGAGACCCAGTACTTC
TRBJ1-5 | TRBV12-3/TRBV12-4 | TRBD1 | many | CASSVQGAPQPQHF | TGTGCCAGCAGTGTACAGGGGGCCCCTCAGCCCCAGCATTTT
TRBJ1-4 | TRBV12-3/TRBV12-4 | . | many | CASSLKGTNEKLFF | TGTGCCAGCAGTTTAAAGGGGACTAATGAAAAACTGTTTTTT
TRBJ2-1 | TRBV10-3 | . | many | CAISEPDKTPFF | TGTGCCATCAGTGAGCCTGATAAGACCCCGTTCTTC
TRBJ2-3 | TRBV4-3 | TRBD2 | few | CASSQARLAFGHTQYF | TGCGCCAGCAGCCAAGCCCGACTAGCGTTTGGGCATACGCAGTATTTT
TRBJ2-7 | TRBV28 | TRBD1 | many | CASSLKGASYEQYF | TGTGCCAGCAGTTTAAAGGGGGCCTCCTACGAGCAGTACTTC
TRBJ2-2 | TRBV24-1 | TRBD1 | . | CATSDPLRRTGAAGELFF | TGTGCCACCAGTGATCCCCTCCGCAGGACAGGGGCAGCCGGGGAGCTGTTTTTT
TRBJ2-3 | TRBV7-2 | . | many | CASSLDRAGTDTQYF | TGTGCCAGCAGCCTGGACCGGGCGGGCACAGATACGCAGTATTTT
TRBJ1-5 | TRBV5-1 | . | many | CASRDGSNQPQHF | TGCGCCAGCAGGGACGGTAGCAATCAGCCCCAGCATTTT
TRBJ2-1 | TRBV6-5 | TRBD1 | many | CASSYRQGPYNEQFF | TGTGCCAGCAGTTACAGACAGGGCCCTTACAATGAGCAGTTCTTC
TRBJ1-1 | TRBV6-2/TRBV6-3 | . | . | CASSYPTTTENTEAFF | TGTGCCAGCAGTTACCCGACGACGACGGAGAACACTGAAGCTTTCTTT
TRBJ1-2 | TRBV7-2 | . | few | CASSPRAAHYGYTF | TGTGCCAGCAGCCCCCGCGCGGCTCACTATGGCTACACCTTC
TRBJ1-2 | TRBV5-1 | . | many | CASRREDYGYTF | TGCGCCAGTAGACGGGAGGACTATGGCTACACCTTC
TRBJ2-4 | TRBV5-6 | . | many | CASSLTALAKNIQYF | TGTGCCAGCAGCTTAACGGCCTTAGCCAAAAACATTCAGTACTTC
TRBJ2-7 | TRBV11-1 | . | . | CASAPLPGAGGEQYF | TGTGCCAGCGCTCCTCTACCTGGGGCCGGCGGCGAGCAGTACTTC
TRBJ2-1 | TRBV5-1 | TRBD1 | . | CASSLAFAGQGGNEQFF | TGCGCCAGCAGCTTGGCCTTTGCGGGACAGGGAGGTAATGAGCAGTTCTTC
TRBJ2-3 | TRBV7-2 | TRBD2 | many | CASSSPGLASDTQYF | TGTGCCAGCAGCTCACCGGGACTAGCGTCAGATACGCAGTATTTT
TRBJ2-1 | TRBV4-2 | . | many | CASSQGRYQGRYNEQFF | TGTGCCAGCAGCCAAGGGAGATACCAGGGGCGATACAATGAGCAGTTCTTC
TRBJ2-3 | TRBV12-3/TRBV12-4 | . | many | CASSYGGSDTQYF | TGTGCCAGCAGTTACGGAGGCTCAGATACGCAGTATTTT
TRBJ2-3 | TRBV27 | TRBD2 | . | CASSPSPLLAGVGTDTQYF | TGTGCCAGCAGCCCCAGCCCACTACTAGCGGGAGTTGGGACAGATACGCAGTATTTT
TRBJ2-1 | TRBV29-1 | . | many | CSVEGILDSYNEQFF | TGCAGCGTTGAAGGAATTCTAGATTCCTACAATGAGCAGTTCTTC
TRBJ2-3 | TRBV20-1 | TRBD2 | many | CSASGRATSTDTQYF | TGCAGTGCTAGCGGGAGGGCGACCAGCACAGATACGCAGTATTTT
TRBJ1-2 | TRBV5-5 | . | . | CASSPGPGGADGYTF | TGTGCCAGCAGCCCTGGGCCCGGGGGCGCAGATGGCTACACCTTC
TRBJ2-3 | TRBV5-1 | TRBD2 | few | CASHEAGVGTDTQYF | TGCGCCAGCCATGAAGCGGGAGTCGGGACAGATACGCAGTATTTT
TRBJ2-3 | TRBV10-1 | . | . | CAAQDPSTDTQYF | TGCGCAGCCCAGGACCCAAGCACAGATACGCAGTATTTT
TRBJ2-5 | TRBV7-6 | . | few | CASTHSGYRVGETQYF | TGTGCCAGCACCCATTCCGGCTACAGGGTGGGAGAGACCCAGTACTTC
TRBJ2-1 | TRBV7-9 | TRBD1 | many | CASSLAAGGDEQFF | TGTGCCAGCAGCTTAGCGGCAGGGGGCGATGAGCAGTTCTTC
TRBJ2-1 | TRBV2 | TRBD2 | . | CASIPGLAGDEQFF | TGTGCCAGCATTCCGGGACTAGCTGGCGATGAGCAGTTCTTC
TRBJ2-7 | TRBV20-1 | . | many | CSATAASSYEQYF | TGCAGTGCTACAGCGGCAAGCTCCTACGAGCAGTACTTC
TRBJ2-1 | TRBV12-3/TRBV12-4 | TRBD2 | many | CASSFPTGTSSGSVVEQFF | TGTGCCAGCAGTTTCCCCACAGGGACCTCAAGCGGGAGTGTTGTTGAGCAGTTCTTC
TRBJ2-7 | TRBV14 | . | many | CASSQLGLQGEQYF | TGTGCCAGCAGCCAGTTGGGACTTCAAGGCGAGCAGTACTTC
TRBJ1-1 | TRBV5-1 | . | many | CASSSTADGNTEAFF | TGCGCCAGCAGCTCCACAGCCGACGGTAACACTGAAGCTTTCTTT
TRBJ2-1 | TRBV27 | TRBD2 | many | CASSFAHPVAGRDNEQFF | TGTGCCAGCAGTTTCGCGCACCCCGTAGCGGGAAGAGATAATGAGCAGTTCTTC
TRBJ2-3 | TRBV5-1 | TRBD2 | many | CASSAATSGGPLGTQYF | TGCGCCAGCAGCGCGGCAACTAGCGGGGGCCCCCTGGGGACGCAGTATTTT
TRBJ2-7 | TRBV6-2/TRBV6-3 | . | many | CASSYSLEDLRSEQYF | TGTGCCAGCAGTTACAGCTTGGAGGACCTTAGGAGCGAGCAGTACTTC
TRBJ2-3 | TRBV15 | . | many | CATSRDHREDRARTDTQYF | TGTGCCACCAGCAGAGACCACCGGGAGGACAGGGCACGCACAGATACGCAGTATTTT
TRBJ2-5 | TRBV27 | TRBD1 | . | CATHDPRGTGGCETQYF | TGTGCCACCCATGATCCCAGGGGGACAGGGGGTTGCGAGACCCAGTACTTC
TRBJ2-1 | TRBV27 | TRBD2 | many | CASSPGTSGINEQFF | TGTGCCAGCAGTCCCGGGACTAGCGGGATCAATGAGCAGTTCTTC